This T cell receptor (beta chain) is drawn from a study of response to subunit inactivated influenza vaccine. Study results and caveats: It was suggested by the authors that few new T cells are recruited by each seasonal influenza vaccination.

The CDR3 covers 16 residues. V lost 0 bases and J lost 4, with 15 bases in between. The V gene's germline CDR1 is MGHRA and CDR2 YSYEKL. This clonotype was seen once. The antigen is undetermined. TCRdb analysed the RT-PCR reads with MiXCR anew, one entry per CDR3 protein. The sample yields around 580,000 distinct CDR3 sequences, 10% to 15% seen once. The sample was PBMCs from blood, taken on the day of vaccination. The chain joins TRBV4-1 to TRBJ2-5, with no clear D. The TCR sequence derives from a man over 45 who received an inactivated influenza vaccine. The CDR3 sequence: CASSQEFFGLGETQYF. In DNA, the CDR3 is TGCGCCAGCAGCCAAGAATTTTTTGGCTTGGGAGAGACCCAGTACTTC.